The 6 T cell receptor beta chains below were found in one sample sequenced in a study of regulatory T cells in long-lasting Graves disease. Time point specified: newly diagnosed GD, antithyroid drugs for less than 3 months. From RNA extracted from PBMCs, the TCR library was made. To make TCR beta libraries, researchers used iRepertoire HTBI primers and Arm-PCR of CDR3 regions. TCRdb itself ran the multiplex PCR reads through MiXCR, one entry per CDR3 protein. The table records about 330,000 distinct CDR3 sequences, about 16% of them present only once. These records were also assigned to another study, of T cells in Graves' hyperthyroidism and ophthalmopathy.

The sequencing used peripheral blood mononuclear cells (PBMCs), collected at new diagnosis, from a patient treated with antithyroid drugs. The receptor source for this set is a woman younger than 35 with Graves disease.

On this clonotype itself: A much bigger clone sits one base away, suggesting this may be a read error. V is TRBV30 and J is TRBJ2-5; D not certain. This CDR3 is 11 amino acids long. Germline V gene sequence: CDR1 GTSNPN, CDR2 SVGIG (reference sequence). The CDR3 spells CTCSTQETQYF. CDR3 nucleotide sequence: TGTACCTGTAGCACTCAAGAGACCCAGTACTTC.

There are a few counts of this clonotype. The V gene is TRBV29-1, the J gene TRBJ2-7; TRBD1 aligns across 9 bases. Germline CDR1 reads SQVTM; CDR2 reads ANQGSEA. J lost 6 bases, V lost 0 bases, and 3 bases had no gene match. The CDR3 runs to 13 residues. CDR3 sequence: CSVEEWDRVEQYF. CDR3 nucleotides: TGCAGCGTTGAAGAGTGGGACAGGGTCGAGCAGTACTTC.

This clonotype was seen only a few times. This chain joins TRBV4-1 and TRBJ1-4; the D is unclear. Germline V CDR1 and CDR2: MGHRA, YSYEKL. Trimming took 6 bases from V and 8 from J, leaving 10 bases between them. The CDR3 totals 12 residues. The CDR3 bases are TGCGCCAGCAGGCGGGCGGGGGAAAAACTGTTTTTT. It translates to CASRRAGEKLFF.

The table lists this clonotype with a few counts. The rearrangement joins TRBV5-1 to TRBJ2-7; D remains unclear. The CDR3 totals 14 residues. The V and J ends lost 3 bases and 1 base respectively, with 11 bases between them. Per germline, CDR1 SGHRS and CDR2 YFSETQ. As DNA, the CDR3 is TGCGCCAGCAGCTCGATGGCCAAATCCTACGAGCAGTACTTC. Its translation is CASSSMAKSYEQYF. Combining the CDR3 with reference TRBV5-1 and TRBJ2-7 gives the whole variable domain KAGVTQTPRYLIKTRGQQVTLSCSPISGHRSVSWYQQTPGQGLQFLFEYFSETQRNKGNFPGRFSGRQFSNSRSEMNVSTLELGDSALYLCASSSMAKSYEQYFGPGTRLTVT.

In its sample, this clonotype was seen many times. This CDR3 is CAGRGQGDHQPQHF. The CDR3 nucleotides read TGTGCCGGAAGAGGACAGGGCGACCATCAGCCCCAGCATTTT. The J gene is TRBJ1-5, the V gene TRBV2; 8 positions agree with TRBD1. After removal of 11 bases from V and 5 bases from J, the junction contained 11 bases not matched to a gene. The CDR3 spans 14 residues. CDR1 and CDR2 from the germline V gene are SNHLY and FYNNEI.

Many counts were recorded for this clonotype. The gene calls are TRBV11-2 and TRBJ2-3; no clear D. Trimming removed 2 bases at V and 2 bases at J, with 14 bases between. Per the germline V gene, CDR1 is SGHAT and CDR2 is FQNNGV. This CDR3 has 16 amino acids. The CDR3 is CASSLNGQIYTDTQYF. The CDR3 DNA reads as TGTGCCAGCAGCTTAAACGGCCAGATTTACACAGATACGCAGTATTTT. The variable domain in full, completed from reference TRBV11-2 and TRBJ2-3, reads EAGVAQSPRYKIIEKRQSVAFWCNPISGHATLYWYQQILGQGPKLLIQFQNNGVVDDSQLPKDRFSAERLKGVDSTLKIQPAKLEDSAVYLCASSLNGQIYTDTQYFGPGTRLTVL.